The source of this T cell receptor (beta chain) is a study of T cell repertoires in cytomegalovirus infection. TCRdb re-derived calls from the reads in MiXCR, one entry per CDR3 protein. The table shows some 180,000 distinct CDR3 sequences, with about a sixth occurring only once. The length of the CDR3 is 14 residues. V gave up 6 bases and J gave up 2 bases, with 14 bases separating them. Germline V gives CDR1 SGHTA, CDR2 FQGNSA. General study results and limits: The ex vivo response was dominated by HLA-C-restricted CMV-specific TCR beta clonotypes.

This clonotype occurred many times. Its specificity is not known. Sequencing was carried out using CD8+ T cells from PBMCs. The chain uses TRBV7-2 and TRBJ2-7, with unresolved D. This TCR came from a human donor in good health (CMV status not recorded). Some clones in this sample may be carry-over from other donors' samples. The DNA of the CDR3 is TGTGCCAGCAGTGTAAGTCTGAGCACCTACGAGCAGTACTTC. It is translated as CASSVSLSTYEQYF.